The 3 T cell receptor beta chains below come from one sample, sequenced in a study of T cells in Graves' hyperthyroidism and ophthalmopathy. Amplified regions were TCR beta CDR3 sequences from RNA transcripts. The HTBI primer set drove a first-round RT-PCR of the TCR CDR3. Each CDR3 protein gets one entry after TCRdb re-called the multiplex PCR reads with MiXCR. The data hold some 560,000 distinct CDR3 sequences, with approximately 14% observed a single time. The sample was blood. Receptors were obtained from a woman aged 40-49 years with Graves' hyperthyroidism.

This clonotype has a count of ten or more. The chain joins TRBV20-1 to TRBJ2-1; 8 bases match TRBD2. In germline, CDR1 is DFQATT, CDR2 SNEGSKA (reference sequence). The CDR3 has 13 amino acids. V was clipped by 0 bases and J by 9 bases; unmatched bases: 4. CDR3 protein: CSARDRLAGEQFF. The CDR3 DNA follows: TGCAGTGCTAGAGACCGGCTAGCGGGTGAGCAGTTCTTC.

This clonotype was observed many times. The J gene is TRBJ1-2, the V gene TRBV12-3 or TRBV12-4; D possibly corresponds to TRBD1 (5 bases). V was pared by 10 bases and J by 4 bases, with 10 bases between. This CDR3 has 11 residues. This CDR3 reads CATGTTYGYTF. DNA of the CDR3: TGTGCCACTGGGACGACCTATGGCTACACCTTC.

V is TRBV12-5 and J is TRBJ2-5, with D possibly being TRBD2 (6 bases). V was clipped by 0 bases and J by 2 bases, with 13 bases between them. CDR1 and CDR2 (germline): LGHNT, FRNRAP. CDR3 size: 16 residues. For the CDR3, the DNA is TGTGCTAGTGGTTTGGTACTGGGAGGCAGACAAGAGACCCAGTACTTC. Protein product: CASGLVLGGRQETQYF.